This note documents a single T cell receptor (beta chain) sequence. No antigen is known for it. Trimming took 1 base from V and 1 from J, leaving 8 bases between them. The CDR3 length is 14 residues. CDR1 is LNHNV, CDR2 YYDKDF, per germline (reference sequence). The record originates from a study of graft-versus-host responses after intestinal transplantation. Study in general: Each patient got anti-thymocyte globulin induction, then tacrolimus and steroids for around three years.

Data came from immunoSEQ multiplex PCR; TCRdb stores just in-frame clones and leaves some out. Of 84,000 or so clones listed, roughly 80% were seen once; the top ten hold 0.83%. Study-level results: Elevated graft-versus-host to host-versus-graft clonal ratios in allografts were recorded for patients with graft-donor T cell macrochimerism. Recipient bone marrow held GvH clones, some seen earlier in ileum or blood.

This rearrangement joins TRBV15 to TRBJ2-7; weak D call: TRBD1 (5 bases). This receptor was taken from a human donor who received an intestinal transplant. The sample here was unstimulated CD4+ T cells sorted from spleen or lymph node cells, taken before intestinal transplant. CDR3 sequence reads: CATSRVRVSYEQYF. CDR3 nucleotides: TGTGCCACCAGCAGAGTCAGGGTTTCCTACGAGCAGTACTTC.